The source of this T cell receptor (beta chain) is a study of CD8 T cells in ankylosing spondylitis. This clonotype was picked up a small number of times. The antigen remains undetermined. Study conclusions and caveats: In synovial fluid and blood from reactive arthritis, some motif variants were previously reported. Under 10 highly homologous variants formed a TCR beta motif that appeared characteristic of ankylosing spondylitis blood.

The CDR3 sequence is 16 residues long. V was pared by 5 bases and J by 3 bases, with 4 bases of the junction left unmatched. Germline assignment: CDR1 MNHEY and CDR2 SMNVEV (reference sequence). TCRdb itself ran the 5' RACE reads through MiXCR, one entry per CDR3 protein. In the table there are about 330,000 distinct CDR3 sequences, less than 9.5% of which are singletons. Sequencing input: blood, either unsorted or a sorted T cell fraction (not recorded which). The TCR sequence derives from a male donor with ankylosing spondylitis. The genes are TRBV27 and TRBJ2-6; 10 bases line up with TRBD2. DNA for the CDR3: TGTGCCAGCAGTCTCAGCGGGAGGGTTGGGGCCAACGTCCTGACTTTC. It codes for CASSLSGRVGANVLTF.